This TCR beta chain was retrieved from a study of blood T cell repertoires in COVID-19. Study context: From T cells, B-cell-depleted T cells, or PBMCs came the material, which was cDNA or gDNA.

The length of the CDR3 is 17 residues. In germline, CDR1 is MGHRA, CDR2 YSYEKL. Deletions cut 0 bases from V and 2 bases from J, with 15 bases between. Either two negative PCRs, clearance, or symptom resolution qualified Cohort 3 donors as recovered. Libraries were prepared by immunoSEQ multiplex PCR; TCRdb keeps only in-frame clonotypes and omits some of them. The sample shows 250,000 to 300,000 clones, 70% to 90% of them seen only once. Specimen: PBMCs or T cells enriched from blood (not recorded which). The TCR was taken from a woman in her fifties or sixties who had recovered from COVID-19. The V gene is TRBV4-1, the J gene TRBJ2-3, with D perhaps TRBD1 (5 bases). CDR3 in DNA: TGCGCCAGCAGCCAAGATCAAGGTCCAGGGCTCACAGATACGCAGTATTTT. It codes for CASSQDQGPGLTDTQYF.